The text below deals with one T cell receptor beta chain. The antigen remains unidentified. As the CDR3 is not closed by the conserved phenylalanine or tryptophan, this likely results from a read error. V was pared by 2 bases and J by 5 bases, with 12 bases between. This CDR3 contains 14 residues. Germline values: CDR1 LNHNV, CDR2 YYDKDF (reference sequence). TCR beta CDR3 sequences were amplified from RNA transcripts. HTBI primers were used for first-round RT-PCR of the TCR CDR3. From the multiplex PCR reads, TCRdb called clonotypes with MiXCR, one entry per CDR3 protein. The sample lists around 420,000 distinct CDR3 sequences, 12% to 15% seen once, with roughly 4.8% in the top ten. The data stem from a study of T cells in Graves' hyperthyroidism and ophthalmopathy. Overall study findings and caveats: Ophthalmopathy, which appeared later, was predicted by the model a median about 6 months before onset.

Based on clinical symptoms, serum thyroxine and TRAb, thyroid ultrasound and orbital computed tomography, diagnoses were reached. Sequenced sample: blood. The rearrangement joins TRBV15 to TRBJ2-5, with D tentatively TRBD2 (6 bases). The source of this sequence is a woman in her late teens or twenties with Graves' hyperthyroidism. CDR3 nucleotide sequence: TGTGCCACCAGCAGATTACATGGAGGGGAGACCCAGTACTCC. Translated, it gives CATSRLHGGETQYS.